The 21 T cell receptor beta chains given below trace back to one sample, sequenced in a study of cytomegalovirus exposure and HLA in healthy donors listed by TCRdb under 2017. Library preparation employed the immunoSEQ multiplex PCR assay. A mixture of 60 forward primers for TCR Vbeta segments and 13 reverse primers for TCR Jbeta segments was used in the multiplex PCR. TCRdb mirrors the immuneACCESS table, restricted to in-frame sequences. Some clones are absent from its copies; in checked studies, under half trace to an unresolved V gene, and the reason for the others is unknown. The table for this sample lists about 150,000 clones; around 80% of them were counted only once. Clones ranked in the top ten supply 2% to 2.5% of the sample. Material for sequencing was PBMCs. Source of these receptors: a boy aged 2-9 years in good health and CMV-seronegative.

This clone came up a few times. As DNA, the CDR3 is TGTGCCAGCAGCCCCGGCCTAGCGGGGGCCTACGAGCAGTACTTC. The encoded protein is CASSPGLAGAYEQYF. The gene calls are TRBV11-3 and TRBJ2-7; 10 bases fit TRBD2. This CDR3 is built from 15 residues. V gave up 5 bases and J gave up 2 bases; unmatched junction bases: 6. Germline assignment: CDR1 SGHNT and CDR2 YENEEA. The whole variable domain, remainder taken from reference TRBV11-3 and TRBJ2-7, is EAGVVQSPRYKIIEKKQPVAFWCNPISGHNTLYWYLQNLGQGPELLIRYENEEAVDDSQLPKDRFSAERLKGVDSTLKIQPAELGDSAVYLCASSPGLAGAYEQYFGPGTRLTVT.

The chain is built from TRBV4-3 and TRBJ1-5; D gene ambiguous. V was pared by 0 bases and J by 2 bases, with 20 bases between. CDR1 and CDR2 (germline): LGHNA, YSLEER. This CDR3 is 19 amino acids long. Written as DNA, the CDR3 is TGCGCCAGCAGCCAAGATTATTCTCTCGGGGTGTTGGGCAATCAGCCCCAGCATTTT. This gives the protein CASSQDYSLGVLGNQPQHF.

The chain couples TRBV27 to TRBJ1-4, with 8 nucleotides matching TRBD1. The CDR3 consists of 18 residues. V dropped 5 bases and J dropped 8; count of bases not matched to a gene: 19. Germline CDR1 and CDR2: MNHEY and SMNVEV (reference sequence). DNA for the CDR3: TGTGCCAGCAGTCCTACCGGGACAGGAAGCGGTCGGACCGAAAAACTGTTTTTT. Translating gives CASSPTGTGSGRTEKLFF.

The chain employs TRBV5-1 and TRBJ2-1; D perhaps matches TRBD2 (5 bases). Trimming took off 7 bases at V and 8 bases at J, with 19 bases between the two ends. The CDR3 covers 14 residues. Germline assignment: CDR1 SGHRS and CDR2 YFSETQ. The CDR3 spells CASGVGDAGHEQFF. The CDR3 DNA is TGCGCCAGCGGGGTCGGAGACGCGGGCCATGAGCAGTTCTTC.

The J gene is TRBJ2-7, the V gene TRBV13; 8 bases map to TRBD2. Germline CDR1 is PRHDT and CDR2 is FYEKMQ (reference sequence). The ends lost 6 bases at V and 2 bases at J; junction bases unmatched: 3. The CDR3 is 13 residues long. The chain's CDR3 is CASRKRGPYEQYF. DNA of the CDR3: TGTGCCAGCAGGAAGCGGGGGCCCTACGAGCAGTACTTC. Supplemented by reference TRBV13 and TRBJ2-7, the full variable domain reads AAGVIQSPRHLIKEKRETATLKCYPIPRHDTVYWYQQGPGQDPQFLISFYEKMQSDKGSIPDRFSAQQFSDYHSELNMSSLELGDSALYFCASRKRGPYEQYFGPGTRLTVT.

The V and J genes are TRBV5-4 and TRBJ1-2; a possible D gene is TRBD1 (5 bases). The CDR3 extends over 16 amino acids. Germline-derived CDR1 and CDR2 are SGHNT and YYREEE (reference sequence). V lost 0 bases and J lost 4, with 16 bases in between. CDR3 residues: CASSLGTTGSLYGYTF. The CDR3, as DNA: TGTGCCAGCAGCTTGGGGACAACAGGTTCACTCTATGGCTACACCTTC.

V is TRBV9 and J is TRBJ2-1; TRBD2 agrees at 8 bases. The trim removed 5 bases at V and 9 bases at J, leaving 10 bases unmatched. Germline loops: CDR1 SGDLS, CDR2 YYNGEE. The CDR3 is made up of 14 amino acids. CDR3 sequence reads: CASSVSGSPVEQFF. Here the CDR3 DNA reads TGTGCCAGCAGTGTAAGCGGGAGCCCCGTTGAGCAGTTCTTC.

V is TRBV7-8 and J is TRBJ2-3; TRBD2 is a possible D gene (6 bases). The V end lost 3 bases, the J end lost 0 bases, and 16 bases lay between the germline ends. Germline CDR1 and CDR2: SGHVS and FQNEAQ. The CDR3 is 17 amino acids. CDR3 nucleotides: TGTGCCAGCAGCTTTAGGGCTAGCGAGACTAGCACAGATACGCAGTATTTT. Its translation is CASSFRASETSTDTQYF.

The rearrangement uses TRBV12-5 and TRBJ1-1, with a tentative D call TRBD1 (6 bases). Germline CDR1 and CDR2: LGHNT and FRNRAP. The CDR3 length is 16 residues. Deletions cut 1 base from V and 6 bases from J, with 18 bases between. CDR3 bases: TGTGCTAGTGGTTTGGCCCTAAATCGGGGGGGCCCTGAAGCTTTCTTT. The encoded protein is CASGLALNRGGPEAFF. The full variable domain, in which reference TRBV12-5 and TRBJ1-1 provide the parts outside the CDR3, is DARVTQTPRHKVTEMGQEVTMRCQPILGHNTVFWYRQTMMQGLELLAYFRNRAPLDDSGMPKDRFSAEMPDATLATLKIQPSEPRDSAVYFCASGLALNRGGPEAFFGQGTRLTVV.

The DNA of the CDR3 is TGTGCTAGTGGTCACAGGCGAGATGAGCAGTTCTTC. It translates to CASGHRRDEQFF. The genes are TRBV12-5 and TRBJ2-1; maybe TRBD1 (5 bases). The ends were cut back, 5 bases at V and 8 bases at J, with 10 bases in the middle. Looked up from germline, CDR1 is LGHNT and CDR2 is FRNRAP. The CDR3 spans 12 residues.

The chain is built from TRBV6-4 and TRBJ1-5; 7 bases are a match to TRBD1. Germline values: CDR1 MRHNA, CDR2 SNTAGT. This CDR3 spans 14 amino acids. The junction had 0 bases not matched to a gene; V was cut back by 0 bases and J by 4 bases. CDR3 coding DNA: TGTGCCAGCAGTGACTCGGACAGGAATCAGCCCCAGCATTTT. This sequence encodes CASSDSDRNQPQHF.

On this clone: The junction does not match germline at one end; this may be a read error. The chain has TRBV18 and TRBJ2-7; 9 bases line up with TRBD1. Germline CDR1 and CDR2: KGHSH and LQKENI. The CDR3 sequence is 15 residues long. The CDR3 region has the DNA TGTGCCAGCTCACCACCGGACAGGGGAGCAGCAGGGGTTCACTTC. Translation: CASSPPDRGAAGVHF.

V gene TRBV7-3 combines with J gene TRBJ1-2; D gene ambiguous. The V end lost 5 bases, the J end lost 5 bases, and 12 bases lay between the germline ends. Germline V gene data show CDR1 as SGHTA and CDR2 as FQGTGA. The CDR3 totals 13 residues. Here the CDR3 DNA reads TGTGCCAGCAGCGGGAAGGGAGGATATGGCTACACCTTC. As protein: CASSGKGGYGYTF.

The chain combines TRBV7-2 with TRBJ2-1; 12 nucleotides line up with TRBD2. Germline V gives CDR1 SGHTA, CDR2 FQGNSA. The CDR3 is made up of 17 amino acids. V was clipped by 5 bases and J by 0 bases; unmatched bases: 5. CDR3 sequence reads: CASSPSGGDSSYNEQFF. The DNA of the CDR3 is TGTGCCAGCAGCCCTAGCGGGGGGGATTCCTCCTACAATGAGCAGTTCTTC.

This chain connects TRBV6-1 to TRBJ2-7; tentatively, D is TRBD1 (6 bases). Germline CDR1 MNHNS, CDR2 SASEGT. The CDR3 has 15 amino acids. Trimming left V 4 bases short and J 6 bases short, with 19 bases between. The CDR3 loop reads CASSGSGTSSLEQYF. The DNA for the CDR3 is TGTGCCAGCAGTGGATCCGGGACAAGTTCCCTCGAGCAGTACTTC.

V is TRBV15 and J is TRBJ2-1; 7 nucleotides match TRBD2. The V and J ends lost 1 base and 5 bases, in that order; junction bases with no gene match: 2. CDR3 size: 14 residues. In germline, CDR1 is LNHNV, CDR2 YYDKDF (reference sequence). CDR3 coding DNA: TGTGCCACCAGCAGAGGGGGAGGGAACAATGAGCAGTTCTTC. Amino acid sequence: CATSRGGGNNEQFF.

There are a few counts of this clone. Other DNA sequences in this sample translate to the same CDR3. The chain uses TRBV10-3 and TRBJ2-5; D is undetermined. CDR3 size: 11 residues. The germline V gene encodes CDR1 ENHRY and CDR2 SYGVKD. V lost 7 bases and J 3 bases, leaving 6 bases between the germline ends. The CDR3 here is CAIKGEETQYF. The CDR3 DNA is TGTGCCATCAAAGGAGAAGAGACCCAGTACTTC.

This chain joins TRBV9 and TRBJ2-5; 11 bases are shared with TRBD2. This CDR3 is 18 amino acids long. Looked up from germline, CDR1 is SGDLS and CDR2 is YYNGEE. Trimming took 0 bases from V and 0 from J; bases not matched to a gene: 7. The CDR3 region has the DNA TGTGCCAGCAGCGTAGAAATTAGCGGGAGGGACTACCAAGAGACCCAGTACTTC. Protein sequence: CASSVEISGRDYQETQYF.

This clone was counted a few times. The CDR3: CASSLARTGVPNEQFF. CDR3 coding DNA: TGTGCCAGCAGCTTAGCTCGGACAGGGGTTCCCAATGAGCAGTTCTTC. V is TRBV7-9 and J is TRBJ2-1; TRBD1 agrees at 9 bases. The trim removed 0 bases at V and 6 bases at J, leaving 6 bases unmatched. Germline V gene data show CDR1 as SEHNR and CDR2 as FQNEAQ (reference sequence). The CDR3 totals 16 residues.

This clone was counted only a few times. The chain has TRBV11-2 and TRBJ2-2; TRBD1 matches at 8 bases. This CDR3 spans 15 amino acids. V lost 2 bases to trimming and J lost 6 bases; unmatched junction nucleotides: 5. In germline, CDR1 is SGHAT, CDR2 FQNNGV. CDR3 amino acids: CASSLSGGISGELFF. The DNA of the CDR3 is TGTGCCAGCAGCTTATCAGGGGGCATCTCCGGGGAGCTGTTTTTT.

This chain links TRBV7-8 with TRBJ2-7; maybe TRBD2 (5 bases). The CDR3 runs 12 residues. Germline CDR1 reads SGHVS; CDR2 reads FQNEAQ. V was cut by 5 bases and J by 9 bases, with 14 bases left in between. For the CDR3, the DNA is TGTGCCAGCAGCGCGAGTAGGAGCGGGCAGTACTTC. The encoded protein is CASSASRSGQYF.